One and the same sample provided the 25 T cell receptor beta chains below, sequenced in a study of shared clonotypes between healthy human individuals. Repertoires were generated with immunoSEQ multiplex PCR, while TCRdb's copy carries only in-frame clones and drops some. The repertoire holds 2 million to 3 million clones, with roughly 93% as singletons. The specimen was naive CD4+ T cells from PBMCs. Stated subset: CD45RA+ positively selected. The origin of the receptors is a man between 18 and 35 years old in good health. Some clones in this sample may be carry-over from other donors' samples.

The rearrangement joins TRBV18 to TRBJ2-4; D not certain. The germline V and J ends were trimmed by 3 bases and 4 bases, with 19 bases remaining between them. In germline, CDR1 is KGHSH, CDR2 LQKENI. The CDR3 sequence is 17 residues long. The CDR3 DNA follows: TGTGCCAGCTCACCTTCCCCGTTGGAGAAGGCAAAAAACATTCAGTACTTC. This translates into CASSPSPLEKAKNIQYF.

The rearrangement joins TRBV6-1 to TRBJ2-5; D is perhaps TRBD1 or TRBD2 (5 bases each). In germline, CDR1 is MNHNS, CDR2 SASEGT. CDR3 length: 14 residues. V gave up 5 bases and J gave up 0 bases, with 10 bases separating them. Written as DNA, the CDR3 is TGTGCCAGCAGTCCCGGGACGAACCAAGAGACCCAGTACTTC. This encodes CASSPGTNQETQYF.

The J gene is TRBJ2-3, the V gene TRBV4-1; 10 bases are a match to TRBD1. The CDR3 loop spans 16 amino acids. From germline, CDR1 is MGHRA and CDR2 YSYEKL. With V trimmed by 5 bases and J by 0 bases, 5 bases remained unmatched. In DNA form, the CDR3 reads TGCGCCAGCAGCAAGGGACAGGGGCTTAGCACAGATACGCAGTATTTT. Translating it yields CASSKGQGLSTDTQYF.

V gene TRBV10-2 combines with J gene TRBJ2-2, with D unclear. Germline lookup yields CDR1 WSHSY and CDR2 SAAADI. V lost 7 bases to trimming and J lost 3 bases, with 3 bases between them. The CDR3 spans 11 residues. The CDR3, as DNA: TGCGCCAGCACAGACACCGGGGAGCTGTTTTTT. This codes for CASTDTGELFF.

J is TRBJ2-3 and V is TRBV10-1, with D tentatively TRBD1 (5 bases). The germline CDR1 and CDR2 sequences are WNHNN and SYGVQD (reference sequence). V lost 2 bases and J lost 4, with 13 bases in between. CDR3 size: 15 residues. CDR3 nucleotides: TGCGCCAGCAGTGAGAGGGGATCCTTTGCAGATACGCAGTATTTT. This sequence encodes CASSERGSFADTQYF.

The rearrangement links TRBV11-3 to TRBJ2-2, with 10 bases identical to TRBD1. CDR3 size: 15 residues. The germline gives CDR1 SGHNT, CDR2 YENEEA. V shed 5 bases, J shed 4 bases, and the junction held 4 bases outside the gene matches. In nucleotides, the CDR3 is TGTGCCAGCAGCCCGGGACAGGGGAGCACCGGGGAGCTGTTTTTT. This encodes CASSPGQGSTGELFF.

The chain recombines TRBV10-3 with TRBJ2-7, with 7 positions matching TRBD1. Germline V gene data show CDR1 as ENHRY and CDR2 as SYGVKD. CDR3 length equals 15 residues. With 3 bases clipped from V and 3 bases from J, the junction kept 8 bases outside the gene matches. Here the CDR3 DNA reads TGTGCCATCAGTGACCGGACAGGTGCGAACTACGAGCAGTACTTC. It encodes CAISDRTGANYEQYF.

The chain links TRBV7-8 to TRBJ2-5; 8 bases line up with TRBD1. Germline-derived CDR1 and CDR2 are SGHVS and FQNEAQ. This CDR3 spans 14 amino acids. The V gene end was trimmed by 5 bases and the J gene end by 4 bases; junction bases not matched to a gene: 6. CDR3 protein: CASSMSTGGETQYF. CDR3 bases: TGTGCCAGCAGCATGAGCACAGGGGGAGAGACCCAGTACTTC.

This sequence joins TRBV7-9 and TRBJ2-6, with D perhaps matching TRBD1 or TRBD2 (5 bases each). Germline values: CDR1 SEHNR, CDR2 FQNEAQ (reference sequence). Between the trimmed V and J ends, which lost 5 bases and 0 bases, there was a span of 17 bases. The CDR3 totals 18 residues. The CDR3 nucleotides read TGTGCCAGCAGCCCGGACCCGGGACGGATCTCTGGGGCCAACGTCCTGACTTTC. It yields the protein CASSPDPGRISGANVLTF. Complete variable domain (other parts from reference TRBV7-9 and TRBJ2-6): DTGVSQNPRHKITKRGQNVTFRCDPISEHNRLYWYRQTLGQGPEFLTYFQNEAQLEKSRLLSDRFSAERPKGSFSTLEIQRTEQGDSAMYLCASSPDPGRISGANVLTFGAGSRLTVL.

The rearrangement uses TRBV11-2 and TRBJ1-5, with TRBD1 as a possible D gene (6 bases). The CDR3 is made up of 14 amino acids. V was trimmed by 3 bases and J by 7 bases, leaving 13 bases between them. Looked up from germline, CDR1 is SGHAT and CDR2 is FQNNGV. The CDR3 DNA follows: TGTGCCAGCAGCTTTACAGGGCGTGAGCAGCCCCAGCATTTT. This gives the protein CASSFTGREQPQHF.

V gene TRBV9 combines with J gene TRBJ2-5, with 11 nucleotides matching TRBD2. The germline V gene has CDR1 SGDLS and CDR2 YYNGEE. The CDR3 is 14 amino acids. V lost 4 bases and J lost 2; bases outside the gene matches: 1. The CDR3 is CASSRLAGQETQYF. For the CDR3, the DNA is TGTGCCAGCAGCAGACTAGCGGGGCAAGAGACCCAGTACTTC. Looking up the rest from reference TRBV9 and TRBJ2-5 gives the full variable domain: DSGVTQTPKHLITATGQRVTLRCSPRSGDLSVYWYQQSLDQGLQFLIQYYNGEERAKGNILERFSAQQFPDLHSELNLSSLELGDSALYFCASSRLAGQETQYFGPGTRLLVL.

CDR3 nucleotides: TGTGCCAGCAGTTTAAGCAGGGCTGATGGCTACACCTTC. This gives the protein CASSLSRADGYTF. The rearrangement uses TRBV28 and TRBJ1-2; a possible D gene is TRBD1 (5 bases). V was shortened by 2 bases and J by 6 bases, with 10 bases between the two germline ends. Germline V gene sequence: CDR1 MDHEN, CDR2 SYDVKM. The CDR3 runs 13 residues.

J is TRBJ2-7 and V is TRBV11-1; no clear D. There are 14 residues in the CDR3. Germline CDR1 and CDR2: SGHAT and FQDESV (reference sequence). V was pared by 0 bases and J by 0 bases, with 6 bases between. Here the CDR3 reads CASSLARSSYEQYF. For the CDR3, the DNA is TGTGCCAGCAGCTTAGCGCGGTCCTCCTACGAGCAGTACTTC.

The J gene is TRBJ2-1, the V gene TRBV4-1, with no clear D. Germline-derived CDR1 and CDR2 are MGHRA and YSYEKL. The CDR3 contains 18 residues. The V gene lost 0 bases and the J gene lost 0 bases, with 15 bases spanning the gap. CDR3 DNA sequence: TGCGCCAGCAGCCAAGACAAGTTTTTGCAGAGCTCCTACAATGAGCAGTTCTTC. It yields the protein CASSQDKFLQSSYNEQFF.

This clone was seen only once. The chain combines TRBV11-3 with TRBJ2-2, with 12 bases aligning to TRBD2. V dropped 5 bases and J dropped 7; count of bases not matched to a gene: 5. There are 15 residues in the CDR3. The V gene's germline CDR1 is SGHNT and CDR2 YENEEA. In nucleotides, the CDR3 is TGTGCCAGCAGCCCAAGGACTAGCGGGAACGGGGAGCTGTTTTTT. Its translation is CASSPRTSGNGELFF.

V usage is TRBV28 and J usage is TRBJ2-4; D is unresolved. Germline loops: CDR1 MDHEN, CDR2 SYDVKM. V lost 2 bases and J lost 6, with 11 bases in between. CDR3 length: 14 residues. The CDR3 protein is CASSLRGTRNIQYF. The DNA of the CDR3 is TGTGCCAGCAGTTTACGAGGAACGCGAAACATTCAGTACTTC.

This chain uses TRBV5-1 with TRBJ2-1; possibly TRBD2 for D (6 bases). The CDR3 runs 13 residues. Looked up from germline, CDR1 is SGHRS and CDR2 is YFSETQ. Trimming took 4 bases from V and 4 from J, leaving 9 bases between them. As DNA, the CDR3 is TGCGCCAGCAGCGCCGGGGGTTACAATGAGCAGTTCTTC. Encoded protein: CASSAGGYNEQFF. Using reference TRBV5-1 and TRBJ2-1 for the parts outside the CDR3, the full variable domain is KAGVTQTPRYLIKTRGQQVTLSCSPISGHRSVSWYQQTPGQGLQFLFEYFSETQRNKGNFPGRFSGRQFSNSRSEMNVSTLELGDSALYLCASSAGGYNEQFFGPGTRLTVL.

This chain uses TRBV28 with TRBJ1-4, with D possibly being TRBD1 (5 bases). Germline lookup yields CDR1 MDHEN and CDR2 SYDVKM. The length of the CDR3 is 17 residues. Trimming pared 4 bases from V and 0 bases from J, leaving 15 bases between. The CDR3 coding sequence is TGTGCCAGCAGTTCCTACAGGACTCCCACAACTAATGAAAAACTGTTTTTT. Residues: CASSSYRTPTTNEKLFF.

V and J are TRBV28 and TRBJ2-1; D gene uncertain. Deletions cut 5 bases from V and 10 bases from J, with 12 bases between. This CDR3 contains 12 residues. Germline V gives CDR1 MDHEN, CDR2 SYDVKM. The CDR3 region has the DNA TGTGCCAGCAGTCAATTGGACCTGGAGCAGTTCTTC. Translation: CASSQLDLEQFF.

The chain recombines TRBV11-2 with TRBJ2-1; TRBD1 aligns across 7 bases. V gave up 3 bases and J gave up 8 bases; unmatched junction bases: 4. The CDR3 loop spans 13 amino acids. CDR1 and CDR2 (germline): SGHAT, FQNNGV. The CDR3 coding sequence is TGTGCCAGCAGCTTTCGTAGGGGGCATGAGCAGTTCTTC. Amino acids: CASSFRRGHEQFF.

V usage is TRBV19 and J usage is TRBJ2-7; D uncertain. V gave up 5 bases and J gave up 0 bases, with 14 bases separating them. Germline assignment: CDR1 LNHDA and CDR2 SQIVND (reference sequence). The CDR3 runs to 15 residues. The CDR3 spells CASSHGRASSYEQYF. CDR3 bases: TGTGCCAGTAGTCATGGACGGGCCAGCTCCTACGAGCAGTACTTC.

The gene calls are TRBV6-5 and TRBJ2-3, with D possibly being TRBD1 (5 bases). This CDR3 contains 13 residues. CDR1 and CDR2 from the germline V gene are MNHEY and SVGAGI. V was pared by 6 bases and J by 3 bases, with 10 bases between. The CDR3, as DNA: TGTGCCAGCAGACCCGACAGAACAGATACGCAGTATTTT. Translation gives CASRPDRTDTQYF.

For this clone: Different DNA sequences within this sample yield the same CDR3. The V call is TRBV7-2, the J call TRBJ2-1; D ambiguous. The CDR3 totals 15 residues. Germline lookup yields CDR1 SGHTA and CDR2 FQGNSA. V was shortened by 1 base and J by 0 bases, with 7 bases between the two germline ends. This CDR3 is CASSLGSSSYNEQFF. The CDR3 coding sequence is TGTGCCAGCAGCTTAGGGTCCAGCTCCTACAATGAGCAGTTCTTC.

In this sample, this clone turned up once. The chain employs TRBV7-3 and TRBJ2-3; TRBD2 agrees at 9 bases. The CDR3 totals 17 residues. Germline CDR1 SGHTA, CDR2 FQGTGA. V lost 2 bases, J lost 2 bases, and 8 bases stayed unmatched. CDR3 loop: CASSLGILAGDTDTQYF. The CDR3, as DNA: TGTGCCAGCAGCTTAGGAATCTTAGCGGGAGACACAGATACGCAGTATTTT.

This chain connects TRBV5-5 to TRBJ2-1, with D hard to call. V lost 4 bases and J lost 8, with 10 bases in between. This CDR3 region has 12 residues. Germline V lookup: CDR1 SGHKS, CDR2 YYEKEE (reference sequence). The CDR3 reads CASSKNRDEQFF. Here the CDR3 DNA reads TGTGCCAGCAGCAAAAATCGGGATGAGCAGTTCTTC.